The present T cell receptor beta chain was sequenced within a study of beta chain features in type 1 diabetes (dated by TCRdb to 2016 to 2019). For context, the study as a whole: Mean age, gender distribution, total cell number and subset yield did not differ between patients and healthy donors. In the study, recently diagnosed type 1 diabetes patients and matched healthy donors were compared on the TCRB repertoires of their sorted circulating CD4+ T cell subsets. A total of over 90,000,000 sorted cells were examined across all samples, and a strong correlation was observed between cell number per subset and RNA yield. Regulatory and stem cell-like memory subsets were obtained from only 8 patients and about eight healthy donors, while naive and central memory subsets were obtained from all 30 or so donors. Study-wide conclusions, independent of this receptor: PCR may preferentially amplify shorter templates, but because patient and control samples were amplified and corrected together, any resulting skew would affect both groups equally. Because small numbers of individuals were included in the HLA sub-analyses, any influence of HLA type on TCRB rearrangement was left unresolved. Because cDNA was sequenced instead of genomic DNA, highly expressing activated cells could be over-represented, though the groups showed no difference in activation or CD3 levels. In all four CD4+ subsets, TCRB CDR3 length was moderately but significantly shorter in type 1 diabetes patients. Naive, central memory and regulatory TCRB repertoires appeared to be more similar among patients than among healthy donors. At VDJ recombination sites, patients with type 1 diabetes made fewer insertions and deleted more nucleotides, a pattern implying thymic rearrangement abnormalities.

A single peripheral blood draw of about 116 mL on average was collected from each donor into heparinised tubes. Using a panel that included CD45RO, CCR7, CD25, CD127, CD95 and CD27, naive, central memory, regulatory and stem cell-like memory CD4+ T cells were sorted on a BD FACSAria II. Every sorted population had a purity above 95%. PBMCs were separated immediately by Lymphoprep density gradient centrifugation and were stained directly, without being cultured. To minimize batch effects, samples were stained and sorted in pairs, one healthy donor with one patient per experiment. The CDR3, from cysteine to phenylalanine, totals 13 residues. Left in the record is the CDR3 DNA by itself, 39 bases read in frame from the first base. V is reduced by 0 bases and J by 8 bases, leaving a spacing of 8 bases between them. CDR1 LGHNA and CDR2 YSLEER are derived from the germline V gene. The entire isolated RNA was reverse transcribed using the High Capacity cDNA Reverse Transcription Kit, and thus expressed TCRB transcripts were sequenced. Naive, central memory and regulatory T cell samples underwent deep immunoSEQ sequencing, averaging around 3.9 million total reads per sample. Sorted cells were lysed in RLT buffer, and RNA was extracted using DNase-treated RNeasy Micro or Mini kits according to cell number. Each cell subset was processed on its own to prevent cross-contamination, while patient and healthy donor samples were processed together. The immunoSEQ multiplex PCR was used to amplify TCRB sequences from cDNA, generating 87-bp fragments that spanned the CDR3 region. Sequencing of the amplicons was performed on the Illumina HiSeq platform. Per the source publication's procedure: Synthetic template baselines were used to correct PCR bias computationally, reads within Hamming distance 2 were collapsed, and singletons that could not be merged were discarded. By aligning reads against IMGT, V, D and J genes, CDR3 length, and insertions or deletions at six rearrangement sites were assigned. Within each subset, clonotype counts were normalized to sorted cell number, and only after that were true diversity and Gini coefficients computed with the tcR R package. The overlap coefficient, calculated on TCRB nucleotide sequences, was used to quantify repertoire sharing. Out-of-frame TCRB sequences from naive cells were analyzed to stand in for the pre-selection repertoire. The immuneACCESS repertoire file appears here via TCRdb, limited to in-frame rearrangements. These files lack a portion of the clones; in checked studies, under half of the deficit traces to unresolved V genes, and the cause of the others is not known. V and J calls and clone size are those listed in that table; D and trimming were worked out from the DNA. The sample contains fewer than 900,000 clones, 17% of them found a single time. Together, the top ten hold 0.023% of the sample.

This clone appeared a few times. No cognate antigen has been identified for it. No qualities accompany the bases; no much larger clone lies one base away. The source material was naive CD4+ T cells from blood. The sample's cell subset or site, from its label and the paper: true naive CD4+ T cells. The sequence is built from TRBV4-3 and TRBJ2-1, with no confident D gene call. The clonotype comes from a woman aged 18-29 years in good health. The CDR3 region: CASSQEFSHEQFF. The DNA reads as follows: TGCGCCAGCAGCCAAGAGTTTTCCCATGAGCAGTTCTTC.